This paragraph covers one TCR beta chain sequence. The antigen is unknown. These data are taken from a study of T cells in Graves' hyperthyroidism and ophthalmopathy. Overall study findings and caveats: Blood also carried most thyroid clonotypes expanded above 0.001. Progression to ophthalmopathy was predicted a median of approximately 6.4 months early.

Researchers barred patients who had uncontrolled infection, other autoimmune disease, pregnancy or lactation. V was cut by 0 bases and J by 5 bases, with 17 bases left in between. This CDR3 region has 16 residues. From germline, CDR1 is SGDLS and CDR2 YYNGEE. TCR beta CDR3 region amplification was performed from RNA transcripts. Carried out on the TCR CDR3, a first-round RT-PCR used the HTBI primer set. Via MiXCR, TCRdb re-called the multiplex PCR reads, giving one row per CDR3 protein. This table holds roughly 500,000 distinct CDR3 sequences, about 14% found once. This TCR derives from a woman aged 25 to 39 with Graves' hyperthyroidism that later progressed to Graves' ophthalmopathy. Sequencing was performed on blood. The V gene is TRBV9, the J gene TRBJ2-5; either TRBD1 or TRBD2 may fit D (5 bases each). The CDR3 DNA reads TGTGCCAGCAGCGTAGGGAACGGCCCCCGGGGCGAGACCCAGTACTTC. This translates into CASSVGNGPRGETQYF. The full variable domain, with the rest looked up from reference TRBV9 and TRBJ2-5, is DSGVTQTPKHLITATGQRVTLRCSPRSGDLSVYWYQQSLDQGLQFLIQYYNGEERAKGNILERFSAQQFPDLHSELNLSSLELGDSALYFCASSVGNGPRGETQYFGPGTRLLVL.